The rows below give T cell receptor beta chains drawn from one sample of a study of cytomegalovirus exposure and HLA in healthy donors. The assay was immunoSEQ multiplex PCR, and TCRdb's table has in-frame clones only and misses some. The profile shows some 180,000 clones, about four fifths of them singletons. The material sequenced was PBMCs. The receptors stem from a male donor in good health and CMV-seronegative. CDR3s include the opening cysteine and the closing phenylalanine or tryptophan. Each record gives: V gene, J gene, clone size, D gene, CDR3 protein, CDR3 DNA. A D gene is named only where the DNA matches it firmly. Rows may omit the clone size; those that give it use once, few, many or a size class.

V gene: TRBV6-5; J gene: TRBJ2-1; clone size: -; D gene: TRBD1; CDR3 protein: CASSQDRGHFNEQFF; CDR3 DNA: TGTGCCAGCAGTCAAGACAGGGGGCACTTCAATGAGCAGTTCTTC
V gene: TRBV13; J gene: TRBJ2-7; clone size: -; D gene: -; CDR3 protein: CASSFRGQGHYEQYF; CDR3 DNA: TGTGCCAGCAGCTTTCGGGGTCAGGGACACTACGAGCAGTACTTC
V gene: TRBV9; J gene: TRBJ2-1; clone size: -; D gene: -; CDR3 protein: CASSVDREQFF; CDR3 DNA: TGTGCCAGCAGCGTAGACAGAGAGCAGTTCTTC
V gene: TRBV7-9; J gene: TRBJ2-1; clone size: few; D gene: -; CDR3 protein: CASSLPSSYNEQFF; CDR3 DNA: TGTGCCAGCAGCTTACCTAGCTCCTACAATGAGCAGTTCTTC
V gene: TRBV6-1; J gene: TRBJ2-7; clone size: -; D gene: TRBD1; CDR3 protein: CASRRDRGNYEQYF; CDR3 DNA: TGTGCCAGCAGGAGGGACAGGGGGAATTACGAGCAGTACTTC
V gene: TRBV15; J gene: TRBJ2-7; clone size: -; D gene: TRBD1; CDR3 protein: CATSSPGQGAYEQYF; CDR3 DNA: TGTGCCACCAGCTCGCCGGGACAGGGAGCCTACGAGCAGTACTTC
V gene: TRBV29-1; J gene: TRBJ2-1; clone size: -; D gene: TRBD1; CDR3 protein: CSVLNPGQGYNEQFF; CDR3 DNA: TGCAGCGTCCTCAACCCGGGACAGGGGTACAATGAGCAGTTCTTC
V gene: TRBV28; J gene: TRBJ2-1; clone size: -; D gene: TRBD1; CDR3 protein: CASSFNRQGDEFF; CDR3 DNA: TGTGCCAGCAGTTTTAATCGGCAGGGGGATGAGTTCTTC
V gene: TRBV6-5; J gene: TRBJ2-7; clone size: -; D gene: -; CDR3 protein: CASTGNSYEQYF; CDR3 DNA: TGTGCCAGCACCGGGAACTCCTACGAGCAGTACTTC
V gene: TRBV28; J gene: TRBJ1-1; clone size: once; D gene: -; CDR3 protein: CASSPVEGSEAFF; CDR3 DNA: TGTGCCAGCAGCCCGGTCGAGGGTTCTGAAGCTTTCTTT
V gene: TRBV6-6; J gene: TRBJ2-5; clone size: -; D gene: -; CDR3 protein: CASSYSRETQYF; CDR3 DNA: TGTGCCAGCAGTTACTCTCGGGAGACCCAGTACTTC
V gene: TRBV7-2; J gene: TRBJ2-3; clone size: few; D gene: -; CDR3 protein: CASSLAGGTDTQYF; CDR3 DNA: TGTGCCAGCAGCTTAGCGGGAGGCACAGATACGCAGTATTTT
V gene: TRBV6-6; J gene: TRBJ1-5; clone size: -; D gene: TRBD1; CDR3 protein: CASSYVGGGGNQPQHF; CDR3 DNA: TGTGCCAGCAGTTACGTCGGAGGGGGCGGCAATCAGCCCCAGCATTTT
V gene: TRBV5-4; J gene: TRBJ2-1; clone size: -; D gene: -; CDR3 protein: CASSLGGGGVYNEQFF; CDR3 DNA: TGTGCCAGCAGCTTGGGGGGAGGTGGGGTCTACAATGAGCAGTTCTTC
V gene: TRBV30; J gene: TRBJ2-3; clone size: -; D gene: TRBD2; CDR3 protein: CAWKTRTSGTDTQYF; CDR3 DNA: TGTGCCTGGAAAACAAGGACTAGCGGCACAGATACGCAGTATTTT
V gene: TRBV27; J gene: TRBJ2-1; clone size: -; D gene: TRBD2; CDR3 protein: CASSALLAGDYNEQFF; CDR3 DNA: TGTGCCAGCAGTGCTCTACTAGCGGGAGATTACAATGAGCAGTTCTTC
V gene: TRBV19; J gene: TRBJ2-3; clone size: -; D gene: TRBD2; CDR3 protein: CASTTGGVGTQYF; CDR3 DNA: TGTGCCAGTACCACGGGAGGGGTCGGTACGCAGTATTTT
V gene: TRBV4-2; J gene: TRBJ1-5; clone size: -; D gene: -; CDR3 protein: CASSTTDNSNQPQHF; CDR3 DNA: TGTGCCAGCAGCACGACTGATAATAGCAATCAGCCCCAGCATTTT
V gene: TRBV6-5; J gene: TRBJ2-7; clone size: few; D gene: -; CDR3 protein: CASSYHGQQSYEQYF; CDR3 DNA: TGTGCCAGCAGTTACCATGGACAGCAATCCTACGAGCAGTACTTC
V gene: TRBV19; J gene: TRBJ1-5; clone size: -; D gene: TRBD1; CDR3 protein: CASSDGTAFNQPQHF; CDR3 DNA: TGTGCCAGTAGCGACGGGACAGCCTTCAATCAGCCCCAGCATTTT
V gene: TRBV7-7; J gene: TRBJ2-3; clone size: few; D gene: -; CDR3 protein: CASSRRGGGTDTQYF; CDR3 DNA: TGTGCCAGCAGCCGTAGGGGGGGCGGGACAGATACGCAGTATTTT
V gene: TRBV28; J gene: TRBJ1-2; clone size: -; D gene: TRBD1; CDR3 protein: CASSSGQGASYGYTF; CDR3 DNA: TGTGCCAGCAGCTCGGGACAGGGGGCTAGCTATGGCTACACCTTC
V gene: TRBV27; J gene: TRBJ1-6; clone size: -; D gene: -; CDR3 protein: CASSSSAQNPRSPLHF; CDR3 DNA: TGTGCCAGCAGTAGTTCAGCGCAGAACCCTAGATCACCCCTCCACTTT
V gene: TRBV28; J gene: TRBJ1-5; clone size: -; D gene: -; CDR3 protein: CASSLGDRPNQPQHF; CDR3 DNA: TGTGCCAGCAGTTTAGGTGACAGACCCAATCAGCCCCAGCATTTT
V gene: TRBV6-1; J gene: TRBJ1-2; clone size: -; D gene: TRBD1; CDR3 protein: CASVSGTGGFYGYTF; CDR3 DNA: TGTGCCAGCGTGTCTGGGACAGGGGGGTTTTATGGCTACACCTTC
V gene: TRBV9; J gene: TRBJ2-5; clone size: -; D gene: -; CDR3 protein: CASSVDSGSETQYF; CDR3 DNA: TGTGCCAGCAGCGTAGATTCCGGGTCCGAGACCCAGTACTTC
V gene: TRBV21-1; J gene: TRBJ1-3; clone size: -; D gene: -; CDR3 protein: CASSPPRDKGRDSGNTIYF; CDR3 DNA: TGTGCCAGCAGCCCTCCCCGGGACAAAGGAAGGGACTCTGGAAACACCATATATTTT
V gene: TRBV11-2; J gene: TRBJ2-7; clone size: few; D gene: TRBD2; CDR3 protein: CASSHQGLADEQYF; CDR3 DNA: TGTGCCAGCAGCCACCAGGGACTAGCGGACGAGCAGTACTTC
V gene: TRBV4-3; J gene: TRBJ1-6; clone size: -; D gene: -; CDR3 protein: CASSQAEGYNSPLHF; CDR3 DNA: TGCGCCAGCAGCCAAGCGGAGGGATATAATTCACCCCTCCACTTT
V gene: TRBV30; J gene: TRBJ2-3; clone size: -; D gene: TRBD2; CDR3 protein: CAWSVSSGSTGADTQYF; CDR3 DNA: TGTGCCTGGAGTGTCTCTAGCGGGAGTACCGGGGCAGATACGCAGTATTTT
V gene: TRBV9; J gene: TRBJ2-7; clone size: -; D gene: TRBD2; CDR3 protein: CASSVGLAVTYEQYF; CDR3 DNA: TGTGCCAGCAGCGTAGGGCTAGCGGTAACCTACGAGCAGTACTTC
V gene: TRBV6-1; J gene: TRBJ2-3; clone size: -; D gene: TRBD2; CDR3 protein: CASSLLAGGTDTQYF; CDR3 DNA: TGTGCCAGCAGCCTACTAGCGGGAGGGACAGATACGCAGTATTTT
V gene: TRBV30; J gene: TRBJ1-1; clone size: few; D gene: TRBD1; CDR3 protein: CAWSKGTGGEAFF; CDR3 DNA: TGTGCCTGGTCCAAGGGGACAGGGGGTGAAGCTTTCTTT